The following is a T cell receptor beta chain sequence with its context. Its target is not known. The germline gene is not matched at one end of the junction; a read error may be the cause. This entry comes from a study of cytomegalovirus exposure and HLA in healthy donors. Findings and caveats of the study: Specificity for CMV antigens was confirmed in vitro for a few of the CMV-associated chains. Reports indicate that TCR beta sequences accurately predicted the HLA-A and HLA-B alleles of most subjects. Sequencing likely caused a cluster of highly shared sequence variants.

Germline CDR1 reads SEHNR; CDR2 reads FQNEAQ (reference sequence). The CDR3 is 16 amino acids. Use of 60 Vbeta and 13 Jbeta primers characterized the PCR. The table came from immunoSEQ multiplex PCR; TCRdb's copy has only in-frame clones and leaves some out. This table holds 83,000 or so clones, about 75% found once. This rearrangement joins TRBV7-9 to TRBJ1-4, with D perhaps TRBD1 (5 bases). Sequenced material: PBMCs. This receptor was identified in a female donor in good health and CMV-seronegative. The CDR3 region is CSSSLGPGLDGEKLFF. Written as DNA, the CDR3 is TGTTCCAGCAGCTTAGGCCCGGGACTTGATGGGGAAAAACTGTTTTTT.